This T cell receptor (beta chain) was identified during a study of shared clonotypes between healthy human individuals. Repertoires were generated with immunoSEQ multiplex PCR, while TCRdb's copy carries only in-frame clones and drops some. The data contain under 350,000 clones, roughly 84% of them singletons. The CDR3 is made up of 15 amino acids. V lost 2 bases to trimming and J lost 0 bases; unmatched junction nucleotides: 0. Looked up from germline, CDR1 is MNHNS and CDR2 is SASEGT. In its sample, this clone was seen many times. The same CDR3 can be traced to other DNA sequences in this sample. This rearrangement joins TRBV6-1 to TRBJ2-1; 8 bases fit TRBD2. Sample: memory CD8+ T cells sorted from blood. The subset was: CD45RO+ cells pooled with CCR7-negative TemRA cells. The source is a man younger than 30 in good health. CDR3 coding DNA: TGTGCCAGCAGTGAAAGCGGGAGCTCCTACAATGAGCAGTTCTTC. Translating it yields CASSESGSSYNEQFF.